The next 17 T cell receptor beta chains were all read from a single sample in a study of blood T cells in healthy people across ages. It was with a sample-barcoded 5' primer and a J-beta primer mix that a second PCR of roughly 7 to 12 cycles was run. TCRdb re-derived calls from the 5' RACE reads in MiXCR, one entry per CDR3 protein. Found here are 650,000 to 800,000 distinct CDR3 sequences, around 50% of them singletons; the top ten hold around an eighth. The sequenced sample was blood. These receptors came from a woman at least 80 years old in good health.

This chain joins TRBV11-2 and TRBJ2-4; 10 nucleotides align to TRBD2. Germline-derived CDR1 and CDR2 are SGHAT and FQNNGV. Trimming cost V 7 bases and J 13 bases; bases outside gene matches: 22. The CDR3 length is 17 residues. The CDR3 loop is CASTRLAGALSYNEQYF. CDR3 DNA sequence: TGTGCCAGCACCAGACTAGCGGGTGCCCTCTCCTACAATGAGCAGTACTTC. Drawing the rest from reference TRBV11-2 and TRBJ2-4, the complete variable domain is EAGVAQSPRYKIIEKRQSVAFWCNPISGHATLYWYQQILGQGPKLLIQFQNNGVVDDSQLPKDRFSAERLKGVDSTLKIQPAKLEDSAVYLCASTRLAGALSYNEQYFGAGTRLSVL.

The rearrangement uses TRBV7-3 and TRBJ1-1, with a tentative D call TRBD1 (5 bases). V lost 4 bases and J lost 11, with 14 bases in between. CDR3 length equals 12 residues. Per the germline V gene, CDR1 is SGHTA and CDR2 is FQGTGA. The CDR3 sequence is CASSSPGGAAFF. CDR3 DNA: TGTGCCAGCAGCTCCCCTGGTGGGGCCGCTTTCTTT.

This clonotype appeared a few times. The chain has TRBV6-1 and TRBJ1-5; D call uncertain. Germline V lookup: CDR1 MNHNS, CDR2 SASEGT. Trimming removed 8 bases from V and 1 base from J, with 9 bases in between. The CDR3 is made up of 13 amino acids. CDR3 nucleotides: TGTGCCAGCGGACCCATCAGCAATCAGCCCCAGCATTTT. This codes for CASGPISNQPQHF.

The V call is TRBV5-1, the J call TRBJ2-1, with 10 nucleotides matching TRBD1. This CDR3 has 16 amino acids. V trimming: 0 bases; J trimming: 10 bases; junction bases outside the gene matches: 10. Germline-derived CDR1 and CDR2 are SGHRS and YFSETQ. The CDR3 DNA reads as TGCGCCAGCAGCTTGGAGTTCGGGACAGGGGCAAGGGAGCAGTTCTTC. It codes for CASSLEFGTGAREQFF.

Many counts were recorded for this clonotype. The chain uses TRBV28 and TRBJ2-1; D is unresolved. This CDR3 is 13 amino acids long. The germline V and J ends were trimmed by 8 bases and 4 bases, with 12 bases remaining between them. CDR1 is MDHEN, CDR2 SYDVKM, per germline. The CDR3 DNA reads as TGTGCCAGCGCGGTATCGAATTACAATGAGCAGTTCTTC. This codes for CASAVSNYNEQFF.

The chain uses TRBV25-1 and TRBJ2-5; D unresolved. The J call may be mistaken, given a closer DNA end match to TRBJ2-7. CDR1 and CDR2 from the germline V gene are MGHDK and SYGVNS. This CDR3 contains 12 residues. CDR3 coding DNA: TGTGCCAGCAGTGATGGATGGGACGAGCAGTACTTC. As protein: CASSDGWDEQYF.

CDR3 in amino acids: CASSYPDRGTNTEAFF. CDR3 sequence (DNA): TGTGCCAGCAGCTACCCAGACAGGGGGACGAACACTGAAGCTTTCTTT. This chain joins TRBV5-4 and TRBJ1-1; 9 nucleotides line up with TRBD1. The germline V gene encodes CDR1 SGHNT and CDR2 YYREEE (reference sequence). With V trimmed by 3 bases and J by 1 base, 7 bases remained unmatched. This CDR3 spans 16 amino acids. Based on the CDR3 plus reference TRBV5-4 and TRBJ1-1, the full variable domain is ETGVTQSPTHLIKTRGQQVTLRCSSQSGHNTVSWYQQALGQGPQFIFQYYREEENGRGNFPPRFSGLQFPNYSSELNVNALELDDSALYLCASSYPDRGTNTEAFFGQGTRLTVV.

Ten or more counts support this clonotype. The junction departs from the called germline gene at one end, perhaps through a read error. This rearrangement joins TRBV18 to TRBJ2-5, with 8 bases that match TRBD2. The end of the DNA aligns better with TRBJ2-7, so the J call may be wrong. The CDR3 runs 13 residues. CDR1 is KGHSH and CDR2 is LQKENI in the germline V gene. This CDR3 is CASSPGLAGEQYF. CDR3 DNA sequence: TGCGCCAGCAGCCCCGGACTAGCTGGCGAGCAGTACTTC.

On this clonotype itself: A single base separates this from a much larger clone, so it may be a read error. The J gene is TRBJ1-2, the V gene TRBV20-1, with 7 bases lining up with TRBD1. CDR1 is DFQATT, CDR2 SNEGSKA, per germline (reference sequence). CDR3 length equals 14 residues. The CDR3 DNA follows: TGCAGTGCTACAAACCGGGACAGTCGTTATGGCCACACCTTC. As protein: CSATNRDSRYGHTF.

The V and J genes are TRBV25-1 and TRBJ2-5; 11 nucleotides line up with TRBD1. The germline V gene has CDR1 MGHDK and CDR2 SYGVNS. V dropped 1 base and J dropped 2; count of bases not matched to a gene: 6. The CDR3 sequence is 17 residues long. The CDR3 coding sequence is TGTGCCAGCAGTGAATTATCCCGGGACAGGGGGCAAGAGACCCAGTACTTC. This encodes CASSELSRDRGQETQYF. Looking up the rest from reference TRBV25-1 and TRBJ2-5 gives the full variable domain: EADIYQTPRYLVIGTGKKITLECSQTMGHDKMYWYQQDPGMELHLIHYSYGVNSTEKGDLSSESTVSRIRTEHFPLTLESARPSHTSQYLCASSELSRDRGQETQYFGPGTRLLVL.

The gene calls are TRBV14 and TRBJ2-2; TRBD2 agrees at 11 bases. The CDR3 contains 18 residues. The ends lost 4 bases at V and 5 bases at J; junction bases unmatched: 12. Germline loops: CDR1 SGHDN, CDR2 FVKESK. This CDR3 reads CASSRRRLAGGNTGELFF. Written as DNA, the CDR3 is TGTGCCAGCAGCCGGAGGAGGCTAGCGGGGGGTAATACCGGGGAGCTGTTTTTT.

Concerning this clonotype itself: A much larger clone lies a single base off, so this may be a read error. The V call is TRBV5-1, the J call TRBJ2-4; D is unclear. CDR1 and CDR2 from the germline V gene are SGHRS and YFSETQ. This CDR3 has 14 residues. The CDR3: CASSSNSPKNSQYF. DNA of the CDR3: TGCGCCAGCAGCTCCAATAGTCCAAAAAACAGTCAGTACTTC. Full variable domain (outside the CDR3, taken from reference TRBV5-1 and TRBJ2-4): KAGVTQTPRYLIKTRGQQVTLSCSPISGHRSVSWYQQTPGQGLQFLFEYFSETQRNKGNFPGRFSGRQFSNSRSEMNVSTLELGDSALYLCASSSNSPKNSQYFGAGTRLSVL.

The gene calls are TRBV2 and TRBJ2-4; no reliable D call. The J call is in doubt because the DNA end fits TRBJ2-5 better. This CDR3 spans 12 amino acids. CDR1 is SNHLY and CDR2 is FYNNEI in the germline V gene. CDR3 residues: CASIGRTETQYF. Here the CDR3 DNA reads TGTGCCAGCATCGGCAGGACAGAGACCCAGTACTTC.

Regarding this clonotype: Possible read error: a much larger clone is one base away. The chain is built from TRBV10-3 and TRBJ2-5; perhaps TRBD2 as D (5 bases). Trimming shortened V by 8 bases and J by 11 bases, and 18 bases separated the two germline ends. This CDR3 is built from 12 residues. Germline CDR1 and CDR2: ENHRY and SYGVKD. CDR3 sequence (DNA): TGTGCCATCGGGGAGACCTATGATGAGCAGTACTTC. Amino acids: CAIGETYDEQYF.

The CDR3 bases are TGTGCCAGCAGTTTGCGAACCCCCGGGGCCAACGTCCTGACTTTC. This encodes CASSLRTPGANVLTF. V and J are TRBV28 and TRBJ2-6; D is ambiguous. The CDR3 is made up of 15 amino acids. Trimming removed 3 bases at V and 4 bases at J, with 10 bases between. From germline, CDR1 is MDHEN and CDR2 SYDVKM.

A single count supports this clonotype. This sequence joins TRBV6-6 and TRBJ2-3; 8 bases agree with TRBD1. This CDR3 has 15 residues. V shed 2 bases and J 5 bases; nucleotides not matched to a gene: 6. Looked up from germline, CDR1 is MNHNY and CDR2 is SVGAGI (reference sequence). CDR3 sequence: CASSYTQGAGDTQYF. CDR3 nucleotides: TGTGCCAGCAGTTACACGCAGGGGGCTGGAGATACGCAGTATTTT.

This clonotype showed up many times. Germline and junction disagree at one end, which may indicate a read error. V is TRBV5-1 and J is TRBJ1-2; no reliable D call. Germline CDR1 reads SGHRS; CDR2 reads YFSETQ. The CDR3 has 12 amino acids. The CDR3 reads CANSSQFEGYTF. Here the CDR3 DNA reads TGCGCCAACAGCTCCCAATTCGAAGGCTACACCTTC.